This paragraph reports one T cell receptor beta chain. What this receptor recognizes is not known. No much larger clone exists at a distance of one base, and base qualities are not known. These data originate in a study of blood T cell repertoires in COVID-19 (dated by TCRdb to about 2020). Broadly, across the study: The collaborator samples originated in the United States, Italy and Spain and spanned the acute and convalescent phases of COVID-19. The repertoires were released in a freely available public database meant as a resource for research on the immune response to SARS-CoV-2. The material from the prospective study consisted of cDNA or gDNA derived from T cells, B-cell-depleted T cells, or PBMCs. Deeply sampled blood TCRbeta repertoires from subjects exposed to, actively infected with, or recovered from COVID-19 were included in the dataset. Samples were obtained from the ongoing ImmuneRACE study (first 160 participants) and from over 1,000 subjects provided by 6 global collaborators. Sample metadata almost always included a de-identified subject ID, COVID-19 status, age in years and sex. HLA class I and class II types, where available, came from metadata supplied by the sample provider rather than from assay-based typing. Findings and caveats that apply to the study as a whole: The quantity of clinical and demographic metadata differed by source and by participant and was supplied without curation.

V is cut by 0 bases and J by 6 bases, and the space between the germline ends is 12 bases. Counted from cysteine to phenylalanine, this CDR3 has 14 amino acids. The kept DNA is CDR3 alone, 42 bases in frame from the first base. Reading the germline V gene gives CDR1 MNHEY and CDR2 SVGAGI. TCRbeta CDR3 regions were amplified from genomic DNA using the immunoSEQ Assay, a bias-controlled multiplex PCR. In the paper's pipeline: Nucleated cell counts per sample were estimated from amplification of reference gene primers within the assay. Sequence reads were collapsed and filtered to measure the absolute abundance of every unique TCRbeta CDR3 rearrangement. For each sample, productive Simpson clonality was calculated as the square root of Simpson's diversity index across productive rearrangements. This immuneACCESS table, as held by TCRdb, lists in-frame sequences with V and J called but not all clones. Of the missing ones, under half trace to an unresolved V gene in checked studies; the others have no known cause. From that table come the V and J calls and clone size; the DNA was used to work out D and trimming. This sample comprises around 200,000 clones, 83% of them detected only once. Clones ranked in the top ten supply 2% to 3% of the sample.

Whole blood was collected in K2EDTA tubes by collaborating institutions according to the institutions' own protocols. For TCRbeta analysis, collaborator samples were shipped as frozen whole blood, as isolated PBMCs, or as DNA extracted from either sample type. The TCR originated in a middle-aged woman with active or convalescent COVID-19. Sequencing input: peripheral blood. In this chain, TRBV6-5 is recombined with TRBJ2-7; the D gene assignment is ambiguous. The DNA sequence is TGTGCCAGCAGTTACTCGAAGTCAGGCTCCGAGCAGTACTTC. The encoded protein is CASSYSKSGSEQYF.